This T cell receptor beta chain was identified during a study of blood T cell repertoires in COVID-19. Whole-study context: Both acute and convalescent COVID-19 samples were obtained from the United States, Italy and Spain. Sources were T cells, B-cell-depleted T cells, or PBMCs; the material itself was cDNA or gDNA.

The CDR3 runs to 18 residues. Per the study methods: Reference gene primer amplification gave nucleated cell count estimates. Some clones are missing from TCRdb's copy, which holds only in-frame ones; the method was immunoSEQ multiplex PCR. V and J calls and clone size come straight from that table; D and trimming were deduced from the DNA. The profile shows 270,000 or so clones, approximately 90% of them singletons. Participants were aged 18 to 89 years from approximately 24 US areas. This clonotype originated in a man aged 35 to 55 who had been exposed to COVID-19. This chain connects TRBV12-1 to TRBJ2-5; no DNA check was done on the table's D call, TRBD1. TRBV12-1 is labeled a pseudogene. The specimen was PBMCs or T cells enriched from blood (not recorded which). CDR3: CASKFLFRDTDWFGTQYF. CDR3 bases: TGTGCCAGCAAATTCTTATTTAGGGACACGGATTGGTTCGGGACCCAGTACTTC.